This TCR beta chain emerged from a study of shared clonotypes between healthy human individuals. Positively selected for CCR7, the CD45RO-negative cells used as naive CD8 cells excluded terminally differentiated effector memory CD45RA+ cells. Sequenced by immunoSEQ multiplex PCR; TCRdb stores in-frame clones only, minus some. Counted here are about 680,000 clones, about 90% occurring once; the ten biggest clones make up 24%. The CDR3 runs 16 residues. Trimming removed 3 bases from V and 5 bases from J; junction bases left unmatched: 10. The germline V gene encodes CDR1 MNHEY and CDR2 SMNVEV (reference sequence).

Sample: naive CD8+ T cells sorted from blood. This chain links TRBV27 with TRBJ2-5; 9 bases align to TRBD1. The TCR comes from a man aged 25-40 years in good health. CDR3 DNA sequence: TGTGCCAGCAGTTTCAGGTGGACAGGGGATTTGGAGACCCAGTACTTC. It specifies CASSFRWTGDLETQYF.